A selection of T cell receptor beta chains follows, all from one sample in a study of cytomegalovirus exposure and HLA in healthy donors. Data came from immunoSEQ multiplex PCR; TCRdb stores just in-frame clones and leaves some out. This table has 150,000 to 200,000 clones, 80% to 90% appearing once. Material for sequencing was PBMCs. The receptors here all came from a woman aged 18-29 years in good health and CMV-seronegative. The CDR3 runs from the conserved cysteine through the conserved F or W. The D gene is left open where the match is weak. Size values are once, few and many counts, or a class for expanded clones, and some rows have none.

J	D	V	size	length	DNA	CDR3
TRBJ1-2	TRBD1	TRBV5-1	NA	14	TGCGCCAGCAGCTGGGGACAGGGGCGTTATGGCTACACCTTC	CASSWGQGRYGYTF
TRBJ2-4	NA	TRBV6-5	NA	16	TGTGCCAGCAGTTACTCGATGGCGCGGGCCAAAAACATTCAGTACTTC	CASSYSMARAKNIQYF
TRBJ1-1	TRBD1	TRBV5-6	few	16	TGTGCCAGCAGCTTGACTTACACAGGGGATCGCGGTGAAGCTTTCTTT	CASSLTYTGDRGEAFF
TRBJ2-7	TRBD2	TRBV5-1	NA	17	TGCGCCAGCAGCTTGTCTCTAGCGGGCCCAGCCCAATACGAGCAGTACTTC	CASSLSLAGPAQYEQYF
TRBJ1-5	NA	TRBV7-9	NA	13	TGTGCCAGCAGCTTACGTGGCAATCAGCCCCAGCATTTT	CASSLRGNQPQHF
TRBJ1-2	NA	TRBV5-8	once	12	TGTGCCAGCAGCTTGGTCCGCTATGGCTACACCTTC	CASSLVRYGYTF
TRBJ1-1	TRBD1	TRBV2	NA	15	TGTGCCAGCAGGACCCGACAGGGCCGAGGAACTGAAGCTTTCTTT	CASRTRQGRGTEAFF
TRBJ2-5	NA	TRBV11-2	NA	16	TGTGCCAGCAGCTTCTCATCCACAGGGCGCTATGAGACCCAGTACTTC	CASSFSSTGRYETQYF
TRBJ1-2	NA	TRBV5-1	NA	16	TGCGCCAGCAGCTTGGTTTTTGGGAGGGTAATCAGTGGCTACACCTTC	CASSLVFGRVISGYTF
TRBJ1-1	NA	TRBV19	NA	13	TGTGCCAGTAGTGTGAACAGGAACACTGAAGCTTTCTTT	CASSVNRNTEAFF
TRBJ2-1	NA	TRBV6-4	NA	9	TGTGCCAGCATAAATGAGCAGTTCTTC	CASINEQFF
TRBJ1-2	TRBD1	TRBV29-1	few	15	TGCAGCGTCTCGGACAGGGGAGGCTTGGGCTATGGCTACACCTTC	CSVSDRGGLGYGYTF
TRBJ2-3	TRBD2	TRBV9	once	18	TGTGCCAGCAGCGTAGCTAGCGGGGGGGCAGGGCACACAGATACGCAGTATTTT	CASSVASGGAGHTDTQYF
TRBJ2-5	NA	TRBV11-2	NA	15	TGTGCCAGCAGCTTAGCATCGCAACTCCAAGAGACCCAGTACTTC	CASSLASQLQETQYF
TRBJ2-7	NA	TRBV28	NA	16	TGTGCCAGCAGTTTAAAGTTGCCCCAGACAGGCTACGAGCAGTACTTC	CASSLKLPQTGYEQYF
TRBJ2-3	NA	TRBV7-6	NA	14	TGTGCCAGCAGCTCCTTTAGAGGGCGAGATACGCAGTATTTT	CASSSFRGRDTQYF
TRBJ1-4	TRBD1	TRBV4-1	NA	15	TGCGCCAGCAGCCAAGTCCAGGGGGACAATGAAAAACTGTTTTTT	CASSQVQGDNEKLFF
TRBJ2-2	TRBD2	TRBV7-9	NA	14	TGTGCCAGCAGCTTAGAGACTAGCATCGGGGAGCTGTTTTTT	CASSLETSIGELFF
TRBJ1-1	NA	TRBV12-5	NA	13	TGTGCTAGTGGTTTGGTACTAGGCACTGAAGCTTTCTTT	CASGLVLGTEAFF
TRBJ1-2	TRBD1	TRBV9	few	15	TGTGCCAGCAGCGCTGGGACAGGGGGCGAGTTTGGCTACACCTTC	CASSAGTGGEFGYTF
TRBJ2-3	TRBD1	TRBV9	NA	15	TGTGCCAGCAGCGTATACAGGGGATCGGCAGATACGCAGTATTTT	CASSVYRGSADTQYF
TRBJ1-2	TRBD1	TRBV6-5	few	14	TGTGCCAGCAGTCCCCGGACAGGGGGAGATGGCTACACCTTC	CASSPRTGGDGYTF
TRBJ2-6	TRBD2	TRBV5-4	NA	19	TGTGCCAGCAGCCCTAACAGGCGGGGTAGCGGGGCTGGGGCCAACGTCCTGACTTTC	CASSPNRRGSGAGANVLTF
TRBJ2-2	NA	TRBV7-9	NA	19	TGTGCCAGCAGCTTAGGGTACGAGACAGTTTTTCCCGGCACCGGGGAGCTGTTTTTT	CASSLGYETVFPGTGELFF
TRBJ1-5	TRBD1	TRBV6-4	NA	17	TGTGCCAGCAGTGGCTCAGGGACAGGGGATAGCAATCAGCCCCAGCATTTT	CASSGSGTGDSNQPQHF
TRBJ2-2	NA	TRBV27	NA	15	TGTGCCAGCAGTTTATATTCAGGCAACACCGGGGAGCTGTTTTTT	CASSLYSGNTGELFF
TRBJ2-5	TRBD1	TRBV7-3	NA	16	TGTGCCAGCAGTCCACTAGTAACAGGGGATAGGGAGACCCAGTACTTC	CASSPLVTGDRETQYF
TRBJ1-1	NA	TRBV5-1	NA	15	TGCGCCAGCAGCCCCCGGGAGGGAGGGAGCACTGAAGCTTTCTTT	CASSPREGGSTEAFF
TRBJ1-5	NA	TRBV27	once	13	TGTGCCAGCTCCAACTCAATCAATCAGCCCCAGCATTTT	CASSNSINQPQHF
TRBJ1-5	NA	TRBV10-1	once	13	TGCGCCAGCAGTTCTGGCAACAATCAGCCCCAGCATTTT	CASSSGNNQPQHF
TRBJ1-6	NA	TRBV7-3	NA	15	TGTGCCAGCAGCTTAACGGCAGGGAACAATTCACCCCTCCACTTT	CASSLTAGNNSPLHF
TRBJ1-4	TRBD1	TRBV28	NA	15	TGTGCCAGCAGTTTGTCTCTGGGACAGAGGGAAAAACTGTTTTTT	CASSLSLGQREKLFF
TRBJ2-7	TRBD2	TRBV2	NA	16	TGTGCCAGCAGCCGCATCTCAGCGGGGGGGCCTAACGAGCAGTACTTC	CASSRISAGGPNEQYF
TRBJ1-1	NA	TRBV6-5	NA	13	TGTGCCAGCAGTTACTCGAGTAATGCTGAAGCTTTCTTT	CASSYSSNAEAFF
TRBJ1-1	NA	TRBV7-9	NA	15	TGTGCCAGCAGGTTCTGGGAGGGGCTTGGCACTGAAGCTTTCTTT	CASRFWEGLGTEAFF